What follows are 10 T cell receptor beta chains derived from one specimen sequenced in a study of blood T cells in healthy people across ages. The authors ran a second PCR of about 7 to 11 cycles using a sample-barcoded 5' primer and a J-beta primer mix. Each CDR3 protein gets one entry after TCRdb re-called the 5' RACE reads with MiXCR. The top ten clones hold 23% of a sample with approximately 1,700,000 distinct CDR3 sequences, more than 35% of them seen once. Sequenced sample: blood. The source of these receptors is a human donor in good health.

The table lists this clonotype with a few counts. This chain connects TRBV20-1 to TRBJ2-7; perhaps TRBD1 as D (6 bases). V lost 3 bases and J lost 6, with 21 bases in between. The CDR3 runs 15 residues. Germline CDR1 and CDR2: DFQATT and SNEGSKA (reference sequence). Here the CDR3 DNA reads TGCAGTGCTAGCCTCACACAGGGTCGCCTACTCGAGCAGTACTTC. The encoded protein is CSASLTQGRLLEQYF.

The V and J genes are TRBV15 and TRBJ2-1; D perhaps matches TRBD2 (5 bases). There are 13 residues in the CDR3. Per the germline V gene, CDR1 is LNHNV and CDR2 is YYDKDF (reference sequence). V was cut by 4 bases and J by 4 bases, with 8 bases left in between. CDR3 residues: CATSIGRYNEQFF. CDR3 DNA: TGTGCCACCAGCATAGGGAGATACAATGAGCAGTTCTTC.

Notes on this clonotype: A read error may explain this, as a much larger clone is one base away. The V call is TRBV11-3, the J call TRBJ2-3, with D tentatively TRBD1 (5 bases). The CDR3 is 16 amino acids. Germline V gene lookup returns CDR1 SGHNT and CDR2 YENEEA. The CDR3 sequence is CANSLGAYRSTDTQYF. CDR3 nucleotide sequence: TGTGCCAACAGCTTAGGGGCCTACAGAAGCACAGATACGCAGTATTTT.

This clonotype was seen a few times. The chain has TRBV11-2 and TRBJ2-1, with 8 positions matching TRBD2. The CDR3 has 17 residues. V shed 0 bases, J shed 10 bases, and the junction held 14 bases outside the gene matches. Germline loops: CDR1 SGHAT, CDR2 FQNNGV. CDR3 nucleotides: TGTGCCAGCAGCTTAGATCGGGTTAGCGGGGAATTCGGGGAGCAGTTCTTC. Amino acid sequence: CASSLDRVSGEFGEQFF.

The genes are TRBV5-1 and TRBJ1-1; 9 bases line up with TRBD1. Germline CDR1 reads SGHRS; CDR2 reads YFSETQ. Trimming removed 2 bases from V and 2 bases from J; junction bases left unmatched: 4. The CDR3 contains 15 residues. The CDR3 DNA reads TGCGCCAGCAGCTTAAGGGACAGGGACAACACTGAAGCTTTCTTT. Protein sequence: CASSLRDRDNTEAFF.

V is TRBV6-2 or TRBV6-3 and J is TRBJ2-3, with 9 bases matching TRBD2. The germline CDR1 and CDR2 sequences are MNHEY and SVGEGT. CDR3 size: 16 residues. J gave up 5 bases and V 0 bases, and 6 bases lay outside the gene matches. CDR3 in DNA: TGTGCCAGCAGTTACTCTTTGGGACTAGCTATAGATACGCAGTATTTT. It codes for CASSYSLGLAIDTQYF.

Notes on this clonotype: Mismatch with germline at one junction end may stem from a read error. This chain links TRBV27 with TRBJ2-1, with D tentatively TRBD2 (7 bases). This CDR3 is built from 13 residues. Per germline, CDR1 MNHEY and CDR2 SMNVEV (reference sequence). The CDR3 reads CTSRGGAHNEQFF. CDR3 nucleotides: TGTACCAGTAGGGGGGGGGCTCACAATGAGCAGTTCTTC.

This CDR3 is CASSLRPGQGREQFF. The CDR3 DNA follows: TGCGCCAGCAGCCTCCGACCGGGACAGGGAAGGGAGCAGTTCTTC. The chain couples TRBV4-3 to TRBJ2-1, with TRBD1 matching 9 bases. Germline loops: CDR1 LGHNA, CDR2 YSLEER. Unmatched junction bases numbered 11, after V lost 4 bases and J lost 10 bases. CDR3 length: 15 amino acids.

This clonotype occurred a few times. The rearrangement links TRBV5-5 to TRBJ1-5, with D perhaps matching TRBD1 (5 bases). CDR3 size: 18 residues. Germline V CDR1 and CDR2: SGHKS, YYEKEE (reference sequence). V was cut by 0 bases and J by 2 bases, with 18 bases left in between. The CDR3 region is CASSLGWQGHRGNQPQHF. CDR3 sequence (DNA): TGTGCCAGCAGCTTGGGTTGGCAGGGCCATAGGGGCAATCAGCCCCAGCATTTT. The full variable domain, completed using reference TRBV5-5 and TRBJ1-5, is DAGVTQSPTHLIKTRGQQVTLRCSPISGHKSVSWYQQVLGQGPQFIFQYYEKEERGRGNFPDRFSARQFPNYSSELNVNALLLGDSALYLCASSLGWQGHRGNQPQHFGDGTRLSIL.

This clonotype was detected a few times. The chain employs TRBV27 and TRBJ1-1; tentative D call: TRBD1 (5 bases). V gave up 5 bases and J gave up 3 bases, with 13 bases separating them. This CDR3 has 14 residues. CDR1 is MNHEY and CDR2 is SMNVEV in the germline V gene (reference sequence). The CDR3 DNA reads TGTGCCAGCAGTCCAGGGTTTTTCGACACTGAAGCTTTCTTT. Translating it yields CASSPGFFDTEAFF.